This TCR beta chain comes out of a study of technical replicates of blood from a few donors (dated by TCRdb to about 2017). The CDR3 runs 19 amino acids, cysteine and phenylalanine included. Kept here is only the CDR3 DNA, which spans 57 bases and is read in frame from base 1. For this chain, trimming is 4 bases at the V end and 3 bases at the J end, and the number of junction bases without a gene match is 14. The germline V gene yields MGHRA for CDR1 and YSYEKL for CDR2. This clone was observed a single time. Its recognized antigen is unknown. Base qualities are not recorded, but no much larger clone differs from it by a single base. Receptor libraries were prepared by the immunoSEQ multiplex PCR assay. TCRdb limited this immuneACCESS table to in-frame rearrangements with V and J called. A share of clones is missing; checked studies link under half to unresolved V genes, and the rest is unexplained. Present in this sample are approximately 88,000 clones, about 94% of which were seen just once. The top ten clonotypes cover 0.25% of the sample.

Specimen: T cells isolated from PBMCs. The TCR comes from a human donor in good health. The chain employs TRBV4-1 and TRBJ2-5; the junction holds 13 bases that match TRBD2. The DNA reads as follows: TGCGCCAGCAGCCCCGTTGGGACTAGCGGGACAAAAAAGAAAGAGACCCAGTACTTC. This translates into CASSPVGTSGTKKKETQYF.